This TCR beta chain was retrieved from a study of blood T cells in healthy people across ages. The CDR3 covers 16 residues. Germline V lookup: CDR1 SQVTM, CDR2 ANQGSEA. Between the trimmed V and J ends, which lost 5 bases and 3 bases, there was a span of 23 bases. Whole-study findings and limits: Because sorting was not performed, PBMCs prevented conclusive naive versus antigen-experienced comparison. Diversity estimates drawn from one million T cells were deemed underestimates. Possibly, changes in expanded clonotypes were confounded because donor CMV status was unknown.

As regards this clonotype: As yet, its antigen is unknown.

Then a second PCR, running roughly 6 to 12 cycles, was carried out with a sample-barcoded 5' primer and a J-beta primer mix. Each CDR3 protein gets one entry after TCRdb re-called the 5' RACE reads with MiXCR. The sample has fewer than 800,000 distinct CDR3 sequences; around 49% are singletons. Extraction of total RNA produced a minimum of 6 micrograms from each sample. This sequence originates from a woman aged 55-75 years in good health. The sequencing sample was made of blood. The chain has TRBV29-1 and TRBJ2-7; no firm D call. The CDR3 DNA follows: TGCAGCGTTTTATTGCGGTTATCGCCTACTCACTACGAGCAGTACTTC. It codes for CSVLLRLSPTHYEQYF.